This TCR beta chain comes out of a study of early T cells in non-severe SARS-CoV-2 infection. At the level of the study: The chains were unpaired, and the sequenced material was bulk RNA from unsorted whole blood. Whole-study findings and limits: Reliance on VDJdb matching favored anti-spike CD8 responses; private and CD4 specificities were missed.

The CDR3 sequence is 17 residues long. Germline assignment: CDR1 ENHRY and CDR2 SYGVKD. Trimming shortened V by 4 bases and J by 2 bases, and 21 bases separated the two germline ends. The table lists this clonotype with many counts. Its matching antigen is unknown. Unique molecular identifier tags were affixed to discrete cDNA molecules. MiXCR, applied by TCRdb to the 5' RACE reads, yields one record per CDR3 protein. The sample has roughly 54,000 distinct CDR3 sequences; roughly 5.9% are singletons. The sample consisted of whole blood. The chain has TRBV10-3 and TRBJ2-7, with D perhaps given as TRBD1 or TRBD2 (5 bases each). The receptor's source is an adult who was a healthcare worker with PCR-confirmed SARS-CoV-2 infection or an uninfected control (not recorded which). This chain's CDR3 is CAISGSQERGSPYEQYF. In nucleotides, the CDR3 is TGTGCCATCAGTGGATCGCAGGAGAGGGGCAGCCCCTACGAGCAGTACTTC.